This T cell receptor (beta chain) was retrieved from a study of shared clonotypes between healthy human individuals. Overall study context: Samples came from a couple of female and a few male donors aged 18 to 49.

In its sample, this clone was seen once. Antigen unknown. Study outcomes and limitations: Non-shared clonotypes had lower generation probabilities than clonotypes shared by all four sorted-subset donors. A few donors showed sharing of around 5% of naive CD4 clonotypes.

The naive CD8 population came from CD45RO-negative cells selected for CCR7, without terminally differentiated effector memory CD45RA+ cells. This CDR3 region has 14 residues. The V end lost 0 bases, the J end lost 6 bases, and 8 bases lay between the germline ends. The germline gives CDR1 LGHNA, CDR2 YSLEER. TCRdb keeps only in-frame clones here, not all; method: immunoSEQ multiplex PCR. Here the sample spans around 2,000,000 clones, around 96% being singletons. The chain carries TRBV4-3 and TRBJ2-2; D may be TRBD2 (5 bases). The clonotype comes from a man between 18 and 29 years old in good health. Sequencing was carried out using naive CD8+ T cells sorted from blood. As DNA, the CDR3 is TGCGCCAGCAGCCAAGACTGGAGGTCCGGGGAGCTGTTTTTT. Its protein is CASSQDWRSGELFF.